The rows below give T cell receptor beta chains drawn from one sample of a study of cytomegalovirus exposure and HLA in healthy donors. Assay used: immunoSEQ multiplex PCR; TCRdb lists only in-frame clones, some missing. The sample consists of 90,000 to 110,000 clones, about 69% of them appearing once. The specimen was PBMCs. These receptors were collected from a man aged 35-49 years in good health and CMV-seronegative. Both conserved end residues are part of each CDR3. D genes are given only for firm matches. Clone size is given for some rows only: seen once, a few or many times, or a class if the clone is expanded.

clone_size | j_call | d_call | v_call | cdr3_aa | cdr3_nt
. | TRBJ1-2 | TRBD1 | TRBV11-3 | CASSLGQAGGYTF | TGTGCCAGCAGCTTGGGACAGGCAGGTGGCTACACCTTC
. | TRBJ2-7 | . | TRBV4-2 | CASSRTGGRDTSYEQYF | TGTGCCAGCAGCCGGACGGGGGGCCGGGACACGTCCTACGAGCAGTACTTC
once | TRBJ2-7 | TRBD2 | TRBV15 | CATSREGLAGGEQYF | TGTGCCACCAGCAGAGAGGGGCTAGCGGGAGGCGAGCAGTACTTC
. | TRBJ2-7 | TRBD2 | TRBV7-9 | CASSSRDYPYEQYF | TGTGCCAGCAGCTCCAGGGACTACCCCTACGAGCAGTACTTC
. | TRBJ1-1 | TRBD1 | TRBV10-1 | CASSADRVDTEAFF | TGCGCCAGCAGTGCGGACAGGGTGGACACTGAAGCTTTCTTT
. | TRBJ1-1 | . | TRBV20-1 | CSASKQGAAFF | TGCAGTGCATCAAAACAGGGTGCAGCTTTCTTT
. | TRBJ1-2 | . | TRBV7-9 | CASSLARGYGYTF | TGTGCCAGCAGCTTAGCGCGGGGTTATGGCTACACCTTC
. | TRBJ1-2 | . | TRBV29-1 | CSATGGTNYGYTF | TGCAGCGCCACTGGGGGGACCAACTATGGCTACACCTTC
. | TRBJ2-2 | TRBD2 | TRBV9 | CASSVEGTSGRASTGELFF | TGTGCCAGCAGCGTGGAAGGGACTAGCGGGAGGGCCAGCACCGGGGAGCTGTTTTTT
. | TRBJ2-1 | TRBD1 | TRBV4-1 | CASSQDRGTYNEQFF | TGCGCCAGCAGCCAAGACAGGGGGACCTACAATGAGCAGTTCTTC
once | TRBJ2-6 | . | TRBV7-3 | CASSLTPPGSSGANVLTF | TGTGCCAGCAGCTTAACTCCGCCAGGCAGCTCTGGGGCCAACGTCCTGACTTTC
few | TRBJ1-3 | TRBD1 | TRBV6-5 | CASSYGQGRTGNTIYF | TGTGCCAGCAGTTACGGACAGGGGCGCACTGGAAACACCATATATTTT